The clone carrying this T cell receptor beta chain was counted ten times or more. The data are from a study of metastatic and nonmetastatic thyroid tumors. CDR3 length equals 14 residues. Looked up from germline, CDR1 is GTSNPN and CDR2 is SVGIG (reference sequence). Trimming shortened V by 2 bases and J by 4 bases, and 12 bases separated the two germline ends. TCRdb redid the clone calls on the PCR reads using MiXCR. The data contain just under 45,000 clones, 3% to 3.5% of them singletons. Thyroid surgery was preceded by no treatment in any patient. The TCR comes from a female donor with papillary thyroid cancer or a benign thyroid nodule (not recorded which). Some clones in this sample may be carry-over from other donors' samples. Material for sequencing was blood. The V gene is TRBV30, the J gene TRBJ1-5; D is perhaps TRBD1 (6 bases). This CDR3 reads CAWSHREGNQPQHF. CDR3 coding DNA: TGTGCCTGGAGTCACAGGGAAGGTAATCAGCCCCAGCATTTT.